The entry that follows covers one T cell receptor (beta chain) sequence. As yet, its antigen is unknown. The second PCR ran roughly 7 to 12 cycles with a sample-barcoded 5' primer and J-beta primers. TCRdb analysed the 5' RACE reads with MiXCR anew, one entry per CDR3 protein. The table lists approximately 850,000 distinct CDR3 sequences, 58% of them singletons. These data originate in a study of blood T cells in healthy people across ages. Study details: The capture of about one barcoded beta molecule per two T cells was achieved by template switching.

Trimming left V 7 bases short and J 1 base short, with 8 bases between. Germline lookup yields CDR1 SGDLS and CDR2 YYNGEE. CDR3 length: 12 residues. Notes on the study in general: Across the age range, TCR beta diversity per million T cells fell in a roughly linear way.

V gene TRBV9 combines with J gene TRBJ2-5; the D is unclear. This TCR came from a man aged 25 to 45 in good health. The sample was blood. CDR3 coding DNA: TGTGCCAGCGGGATGGGCCAAGAGACCCAGTACTTC. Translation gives CASGMGQETQYF. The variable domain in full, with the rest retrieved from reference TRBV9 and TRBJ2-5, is DSGVTQTPKHLITATGQRVTLRCSPRSGDLSVYWYQQSLDQGLQFLIQYYNGEERAKGNILERFSAQQFPDLHSELNLSSLELGDSALYFCASGMGQETQYFGPGTRLLVL.